This section outlines one T cell receptor beta chain sequence together with its context. The sample originates from a study of early T cells in non-severe SARS-CoV-2 infection. For the study at large: Sequencing input comprised bulk RNA from unsorted whole blood; chain pairing was not available.

Unique molecular identifiers (one per individual cDNA molecule) were attached. TCRdb reanalysed the 5' RACE reads using MiXCR and keeps one entry per CDR3 protein. This sample yields some 75,000 distinct CDR3 sequences, of which about an eighth are seen a single time; 1.4% belongs to the top ten. V was pared by 6 bases and J by 0 bases, with 6 bases of the junction left unmatched. The length of the CDR3 is 15 residues. Germline V gene sequence: CDR1 SGHVS, CDR2 FQNEAQ. Sequenced input: whole blood. The rearrangement joins TRBV7-8 to TRBJ2-7, with TRBD1 identical over 9 bases. This sequence was found in an adult who was a healthcare worker with PCR-confirmed SARS-CoV-2 infection or an uninfected control (not recorded which). The CDR3 nucleotides are TGTGCCAGCAGGTACCGGGACAGGGACTCCTACGAGCAGTACTTC. Amino acid sequence: CASRYRDRDSYEQYF.